This entry lists 32 T cell receptor beta chains sequenced from one sample in a study of OX40 agonist ivuxolimab in advanced cancers. Sequencing used immunoSEQ multiplex PCR; TCRdb keeps in-frame clones, though not all of them. The repertoire includes approximately 86,000 clones, 85% to 90% of them detected once, and 6.5% sits in the top ten. The sample consisted of CD4+ or CD8+ T cells sorted from blood, taken in a trial of the OX40 agonist ivuxolimab. The origin of the receptors is an adult with an advanced solid tumor such as melanoma, head and neck, liver or kidney cancer.

The V call is TRBV30, the J call TRBJ2-7, with TRBD2 identical over 8 bases. Germline CDR1 is GTSNPN and CDR2 is SVGIG (reference sequence). V lost 2 bases and J lost 1; bases outside the gene matches: 13. This CDR3 spans 17 amino acids. The CDR3 protein is CAWSPSRGSGGSYEQYF. Written as DNA, the CDR3 is TGTGCCTGGAGTCCGTCCCGAGGAAGCGGGGGTTCCTACGAGCAGTACTTC.

This clone was counted once. V is TRBV7-9 and J is TRBJ2-5, with TRBD2 identical over 13 bases. The CDR3 is made up of 16 amino acids. The V and J ends lost 1 base and 5 bases, in that order; junction bases with no gene match: 4. Germline V gene sequence: CDR1 SEHNR, CDR2 FQNEAQ (reference sequence). CDR3: CASSLVTSGGAETQYF. As DNA, the CDR3 is TGTGCCAGCAGCTTAGTAACTAGCGGGGGGGCTGAGACCCAGTACTTC.

The table lists this clone with a few counts. The germline gene is not matched at one end of the junction; a read error may be the cause. The chain uses TRBV14 and TRBJ1-1, with D possibly being TRBD1 (6 bases). The CDR3 has 20 residues. The germline CDR1 and CDR2 sequences are SGHDN and FVKESK. CDR3 region: CASSQERGDSWRGRNTEAFF. The CDR3 DNA is TGTGCCAGCAGTCAAGAAAGGGGGGACTCGTGGAGGGGAAGGAACACTGAAGCTTTCTTT.

This chain joins TRBV7-2 and TRBJ2-1; 13 nucleotides match TRBD2. Germline CDR1 SGHTA, CDR2 FQGNSA. The CDR3 sequence is 17 residues long. V lost 6 bases and J lost 9; bases outside the gene matches: 14. CDR3 sequence reads: CASSYPGLAGLGGEQFF. CDR3 sequence (DNA): TGTGCCAGCAGTTACCCGGGACTAGCGGGGCTGGGCGGTGAGCAGTTCTTC.

Only one count was recorded for this clone. The chain is built from TRBV18 and TRBJ1-2, with D tentatively TRBD1 (5 bases). The V gene lost 0 bases and the J gene lost 7 bases, with 12 bases spanning the gap. CDR3 length: 14 residues. The germline V gene has CDR1 KGHSH and CDR2 LQKENI. This CDR3 is CASSPPQGLGGYTF. The CDR3 nucleotides read TGTGCCAGCTCACCACCCCAGGGATTGGGTGGCTACACCTTC. Full variable domain (outside the CDR3, taken from reference TRBV18 and TRBJ1-2): NAGVMQNPRHLVRRRGQEARLRCSPMKGHSHVYWYRQLPEEGLKFMVYLQKENIIDESGMPKERFSAEFPKEGPSILRIQQVVRGDSAAYFCASSPPQGLGGYTFGSGTRLTVV.

The rearrangement joins TRBV7-2 to TRBJ1-2; 10 bases line up with TRBD1. Germline V gene sequence: CDR1 SGHTA, CDR2 FQGNSA. Trimming at V came to 3 bases and at J to 4 bases, leaving 5 bases not matched to a gene. The CDR3 has 15 amino acids. The CDR3 bases are TGTGCCAGCAGCTTCCGGACAGGGGGTGCCTATGGCTACACCTTC. Residues: CASSFRTGGAYGYTF. Supplemented by reference TRBV7-2 and TRBJ1-2, the full variable domain reads GAGVSQSPSNKVTEKGKDVELRCDPISGHTALYWYRQSLGQGLEFLIYFQGNSAPDKSGLPSDRFSAERTGGSVSTLTIQRTQQEDSAVYLCASSFRTGGAYGYTFGSGTRLTVV.

Of note for this clone: Mismatch with germline at one junction end may stem from a read error. The chain recombines TRBV7-2 with TRBJ1-5, with 9 bases aligning to TRBD1. This CDR3 is 15 amino acids long. The germline gives CDR1 SGHTA, CDR2 FQGNSA. CDR3 bases: TGTGCCAGCACCTTAATAACAGGGGGCATTCAGCCCCAGCATTTT. Its protein product is CASTLITGGIQPQHF.

This clone showed up just a few times. The chain carries TRBV11-2 and TRBJ2-4; TRBD1 aligns across 9 bases. CDR3 length equals 18 residues. Germline V gene lookup returns CDR1 SGHAT and CDR2 FQNNGV. J gave up 7 bases and V 5 bases, and 18 bases lay outside the gene matches. CDR3 coding DNA: TGTGCCAGCAGCCGAAAAGGGACAGGGCGGGTTGTTGGTAACATTCAGTACTTC. As protein: CASSRKGTGRVVGNIQYF. The whole variable domain, remainder taken from reference TRBV11-2 and TRBJ2-4, is EAGVAQSPRYKIIEKRQSVAFWCNPISGHATLYWYQQILGQGPKLLIQFQNNGVVDDSQLPKDRFSAERLKGVDSTLKIQPAKLEDSAVYLCASSRKGTGRVVGNIQYFGAGTRLSVL.

The rearrangement links TRBV2 to TRBJ2-3; unclear D gene. Germline lookup yields CDR1 SNHLY and CDR2 FYNNEI. V was cut by 3 bases and J by 8 bases, with 12 bases left in between. CDR3 length: 13 residues. DNA for the CDR3: TGTGCCAGCAGTGATAACCCCTTCGGTACGCAGTATTTT. Its translation: CASSDNPFGTQYF.

The CDR3 is CASSLRGGGLYGYTF. CDR3 coding DNA: TGTGCCAGCAGCTTGCGCGGGGGGGGCCTCTATGGCTACACCTTC. This chain connects TRBV5-8 to TRBJ1-2, with D possibly TRBD1 on 6 matching bases. CDR3 size: 15 residues. V shed 1 base and J shed 4 bases, with 14 bases lying between them. The V gene's germline CDR1 is SGHTS and CDR2 YDEGEE. Together with reference TRBV5-8 and TRBJ1-2, the CDR3 gives the full variable domain: EAGVTQSPTHLIKTRGQQATLRCSPISGHTSVYWYQQALGLGLQFLLWYDEGEERNRGNFPPRFSGRQFPNYSSELNVNALELEDSALYLCASSLRGGGLYGYTFGSGTRLTVV.

The gene calls are TRBV7-2 and TRBJ2-7; 9 positions match TRBD2. This CDR3 is built from 12 residues. Germline assignment: CDR1 SGHTA and CDR2 FQGNSA. Trimming at V came to 5 bases and at J to 6 bases, leaving 2 bases not matched to a gene. The CDR3 protein is CASSSSGGEQYF. The CDR3 region has the DNA TGTGCCAGCAGCAGTAGCGGGGGCGAGCAGTACTTC.

The genes are TRBV30 and TRBJ2-2; D is unresolved. With 0 bases removed from V and 1 base from J, the gap between germline ends came to 9 bases. Per the germline V gene, CDR1 is GTSNPN and CDR2 is SVGIG (reference sequence). The CDR3 has 15 amino acids. CDR3 residues: CAWSVGQLNTGELFF. The CDR3 DNA follows: TGTGCCTGGAGTGTAGGGCAGCTGAACACCGGGGAGCTGTTTTTT.

CDR3 nucleotide sequence: TGTGCCAGCAGTTTAAAGGCCGGCGGGAACACTGAAGCTTTCTTT. Protein product: CASSLKAGGNTEAFF. The chain couples TRBV27 to TRBJ1-1; D not resolved. Trimming took off 2 bases at V and 1 base at J, with 11 bases between the two ends. The CDR3 runs 15 residues. Germline CDR1 and CDR2: MNHEY and SMNVEV (reference sequence).

The rearrangement links TRBV2 to TRBJ1-1, with D tentatively TRBD1 (5 bases). There are 14 residues in the CDR3. V lost 5 bases and J 0 bases, leaving 10 bases between the germline ends. The germline gives CDR1 SNHLY, CDR2 FYNNEI. CDR3 residues: CASSRSRVNTEAFF. CDR3 bases: TGTGCCAGCAGTCGATCCAGGGTGAACACTGAAGCTTTCTTT.

This rearrangement joins TRBV19 to TRBJ1-1; no firm D call. V lost 4 bases, J lost 3 bases, and 9 bases lay in between. Germline-derived CDR1 and CDR2 are LNHDA and SQIVND (reference sequence). This CDR3 spans 13 amino acids. The CDR3: CASSNQRDTEAFF. The CDR3 DNA is TGTGCCAGTAGTAACCAGAGAGACACTGAAGCTTTCTTT.

The rearrangement uses TRBV18 and TRBJ1-2; no reliable D call. There are 14 residues in the CDR3. CDR1 and CDR2 from the germline V gene are KGHSH and LQKENI. V was clipped by 0 bases and J by 3 bases, with 8 bases between them. CDR3 residues: CASSPPSGYYGYTF. CDR3 bases: TGTGCCAGCTCACCACCGTCGGGCTACTATGGCTACACCTTC. The full variable domain, rest sourced from reference TRBV18 and TRBJ1-2, is NAGVMQNPRHLVRRRGQEARLRCSPMKGHSHVYWYRQLPEEGLKFMVYLQKENIIDESGMPKERFSAEFPKEGPSILRIQQVVRGDSAAYFCASSPPSGYYGYTFGSGTRLTVV.

The V call is TRBV7-2, the J call TRBJ2-4; 12 nucleotides agree with TRBD1. From germline, CDR1 is SGHTA and CDR2 FQGNSA. This CDR3 is built from 15 residues. The ends lost 4 bases at V and 5 bases at J; junction bases unmatched: 3. For the CDR3, the DNA is TGTGCCAGCAGCTACCGGGACAGGGGGCAAAACATTCAGTACTTC. It specifies CASSYRDRGQNIQYF.

This clone was observed once. The chain is built from TRBV7-2 and TRBJ2-7, with 8 positions matching TRBD1. CDR3 size: 14 residues. V was clipped by 5 bases and J by 2 bases; unmatched bases: 5. CDR1 and CDR2 (germline): SGHTA, FQGNSA. CDR3 amino acids: CASSPVQGAYEQYF. As DNA, the CDR3 is TGTGCCAGCAGCCCGGTACAGGGGGCCTACGAGCAGTACTTC.

The J gene is TRBJ2-1, the V gene TRBV19; the match to TRBD2 covers 10 bases. With 7 bases clipped from V and 8 bases from J, the junction kept 5 bases outside the gene matches. CDR3 length: 13 residues. Per the germline V gene, CDR1 is LNHDA and CDR2 is SQIVND (reference sequence). The CDR3 protein is CASKASGSDEQFF. The CDR3 DNA follows: TGTGCCAGTAAGGCTAGCGGGAGCGATGAGCAGTTCTTC.

The chain couples TRBV27 to TRBJ2-7, with D possibly being TRBD1 (6 bases). The CDR3 sequence is 12 residues long. Trimming cost V 6 bases and J 3 bases, with 9 bases left between them. CDR1 and CDR2 (germline): MNHEY, SMNVEV (reference sequence). The CDR3 region is CASRTDSYEQYF. The CDR3 coding sequence is TGTGCCAGCAGGACGGACAGCTACGAGCAGTACTTC.

The genes are TRBV30 and TRBJ1-5; the D is unclear. V lost 5 bases, J lost 2 bases, and 13 bases lay in between. The CDR3 loop spans 14 amino acids. From germline, CDR1 is GTSNPN and CDR2 SVGIG (reference sequence). The CDR3 loop reads CAWSRFIGNQPQHF. In DNA form, the CDR3 reads TGTGCCTGGTCCCGCTTTATCGGCAATCAGCCCCAGCATTTT.

The CDR3 coding sequence is TGTGCCAGCAGCTTGGGACAGGCGGGCACCGGGGAGCTGTTTTTT. The encoded protein is CASSLGQAGTGELFF. V is TRBV7-9 and J is TRBJ2-2; 8 bases line up with TRBD1. The germline gives CDR1 SEHNR, CDR2 FQNEAQ (reference sequence). The V and J ends lost 3 bases and 4 bases, in that order; junction bases with no gene match: 4. The CDR3 has 15 amino acids.

The CDR3, as DNA: TGTGCCAGCAGTGAAGCGGACAGGGGGCCCTACGAGCAGTACTTC. Translation gives CASSEADRGPYEQYF. The genes are TRBV6-1 and TRBJ2-7; 11 bases map to TRBD1. After removal of 0 bases from V and 2 bases from J, the junction contained 0 bases not matched to a gene. The CDR3 loop spans 15 amino acids. Germline V gene data show CDR1 as MNHNS and CDR2 as SASEGT.

V and J are TRBV27 and TRBJ1-1, with 7 positions matching TRBD1. CDR1 MNHEY and CDR2 SMNVEV come from the germline V gene (reference sequence). The CDR3 spans 18 residues. The trim removed 7 bases at V and 0 bases at J, leaving 17 bases unmatched. This CDR3 is CASNPLTGRRGLNTEAFF. CDR3 coding DNA: TGTGCCAGCAACCCCCTGACAGGGAGAAGAGGTCTGAACACTGAAGCTTTCTTT.

V usage is TRBV19 and J usage is TRBJ1-4, with 7 nucleotides matching TRBD1. Germline V gene sequence: CDR1 LNHDA, CDR2 SQIVND (reference sequence). Trimming took 6 bases from V and 3 from J; bases not matched to a gene: 7. This CDR3 is 15 amino acids long. The chain's CDR3 is CASSPRQGPNEKLFF. The CDR3 DNA reads TGTGCCAGTAGCCCAAGACAGGGCCCTAATGAAAAACTGTTTTTT.

The rearrangement uses TRBV15 and TRBJ2-2; D is possibly TRBD1 (6 bases). From germline, CDR1 is LNHNV and CDR2 YYDKDF (reference sequence). The length of the CDR3 is 14 residues. Trimming took 0 bases from V and 6 from J, leaving 8 bases between them. CDR3 DNA sequence: TGTGCCACCAGCAGAGATAGGACAGCCGGGGAGCTGTTTTTT. It is translated as CATSRDRTAGELFF. Full variable domain (remainder filled in from reference TRBV15 and TRBJ2-2): DAMVIQNPRYQVTQFGKPVTLSCSQTLNHNVMYWYQQKSSQAPKLLFHYYDKDFNNEADTPDNFQSRRPNTSFCFLDIRSPGLGDTAMYLCATSRDRTAGELFFGEGSRLTVL.

The chain links TRBV13 to TRBJ1-1; 8 bases map to TRBD1. CDR1 and CDR2 (germline): PRHDT, FYEKMQ (reference sequence). Losses at the gene ends were 5 bases for V and 4 bases for J; bases not matched to a gene: 18. CDR3 length: 18 residues. CDR3 residues: CASSPRGAGGLWGTEAFF. The DNA of the CDR3 is TGTGCCAGCAGCCCCCGGGGGGCAGGGGGCCTTTGGGGCACTGAAGCTTTCTTT.

CDR3 DNA: TGTGCCAGCAGTCCCTCCGGGGTAGAGAGCTATGGCTACACCTTC. Translated, it gives CASSPSGVESYGYTF. This chain uses TRBV6-6 with TRBJ1-2; no reliable D call. Trimming removed 5 bases from V and 4 bases from J, with 17 bases in between. The CDR3 totals 15 residues. Looked up from germline, CDR1 is MNHNY and CDR2 is SVGAGI (reference sequence).

The rearrangement links TRBV15 to TRBJ2-3, with TRBD2 matching 11 bases. With 2 bases clipped from V and 5 bases from J, the junction kept 9 bases outside the gene matches. Germline CDR1 LNHNV, CDR2 YYDKDF (reference sequence). This CDR3 comprises 17 residues. The CDR3 loop reads CATSRRTSGGPVDTQYF. In DNA form, the CDR3 reads TGTGCCACCAGCAGACGAACTAGCGGGGGCCCCGTAGATACGCAGTATTTT.

This clone was detected a few times. The CDR3 reads CASSLTTGTGGYEQYF. As DNA, the CDR3 is TGTGCCAGCAGCTTGACCACCGGGACAGGGGGCTACGAGCAGTACTTC. V is TRBV11-2 and J is TRBJ2-7; 11 bases align to TRBD1. The CDR3 is 16 amino acids. The V and J ends lost 3 bases and 3 bases, in that order; junction bases with no gene match: 7. Germline V gives CDR1 SGHAT, CDR2 FQNNGV.

About this clone itself: This sample also contains other DNA sequences that code for the same CDR3. The V gene is TRBV14, the J gene TRBJ2-5, with no clear D. Germline CDR1 is SGHDN and CDR2 is FVKESK. The CDR3 consists of 13 residues. Trimming took off 1 base at V and 5 bases at J, with 8 bases between the two ends. DNA of the CDR3: TGTGCCAGCAGCCAAGCCCCCAAGGAGACCCAGTACTTC. This sequence encodes CASSQAPKETQYF.

This chain connects TRBV5-1 to TRBJ1-3; 7 bases fit TRBD1. The germline V gene encodes CDR1 SGHRS and CDR2 YFSETQ. With 2 bases clipped from V and 6 bases from J, the junction kept 2 bases outside the gene matches. This CDR3 region has 13 residues. The CDR3 sequence: CASSFEGANTIYF. In DNA form, the CDR3 reads TGCGCCAGCAGCTTCGAGGGGGCAAACACCATATATTTT.